This T cell receptor (beta chain) stems from a study of T cells in Graves' hyperthyroidism and ophthalmopathy. Study in general: Peripheral blood was obtained at initial diagnosis, preceding any treatment. General study points: Prediction of ophthalmopathy progression came a median approximately 6 months pre-onset. Most clonotypes that expanded in the thyroid above 0.001 also showed up in blood.

RNA transcripts provided the source from which TCR beta CDR3 regions were amplified. Primed by the HTBI set, a first-round RT-PCR was run on the TCR CDR3. TCRdb processed the multiplex PCR reads anew with MiXCR; each CDR3 protein has one entry. The table records 600,000 to 900,000 distinct CDR3 sequences, 16% of them present only once. Stability of Graves' hyperthyroidism was defined as absent ophthalmopathy progression within 18 months. This clonotype came up many times. The antigen is not known. Germline CDR1 reads MNHEY; CDR2 reads SMNVEV (reference sequence). V lost 2 bases, J lost 6 bases, and 9 bases stayed unmatched. The CDR3 is 16 amino acids.

Specimen: blood. The TCR sequence derives from a man between 18 and 29 years old with Graves' hyperthyroidism. V and J are TRBV27 and TRBJ2-1, with TRBD2 matching over 8 bases. The CDR3: CASSLLIGRAGNEQFF. The CDR3 DNA is TGTGCCAGCAGTTTACTTATCGGGAGGGCCGGCAATGAGCAGTTCTTC.